This T cell receptor (beta chain) was sequenced in a study of read filtering for tumor transcriptome and immune sequencing. At the level of the study: RNA-seq yielded only roughly 75 to 1,300 TCR reads, IR-seq about 4 to 10.27 million.

Points from the study as a whole: Single-read clonotypes: 80% to 90% of IR-seq clonotypes (around 3.4% of reads), about 75% of RNA-seq clonotypes (around 48% of reads). Sorted CD138-negative bone marrow cells were not purified T cells.

Germline CDR1 SGHAT, CDR2 FQNNGV. This CDR3 comprises 15 residues. J was trimmed by 5 bases and V by 4 bases; bases with no gene match: 5. The library was built from roughly 400 ng RNA with molecular barcoded adaptors for alpha/delta and beta/gamma chains. TCRdb re-derived calls from the reads in MiXCR, one entry per CDR3 protein. This sample has around 40,000 distinct CDR3 sequences; roughly 15% occur once, and the top ten carry roughly 30%. Bone marrow was sampled from every patient at the time of active disease. This clonotype has a handful of counts. Its cognate antigen is unknown. The receptor's source is a donor over 35 with multiple myeloma. The rearrangement uses TRBV11-2 and TRBJ2-5; TRBD2 matches at 12 bases. What was sequenced was a population of CD138-negative cells sorted from bone marrow. The CDR3 DNA reads as TGTGCCAGCAGCTGGCCGGGACTAGCGGGCGAGACCCAGTACTTC. Amino acids: CASSWPGLAGETQYF.